The 8 T cell receptor beta chains in this list originate from one sample, sequenced in a study of PD-1 blockade in classical Hodgkin lymphoma. Each of the patients experienced relapse following autologous stem cell transplantation, and their brentuximab vedotin exposure differed. Sequencing was performed with immunoSEQ multiplex PCR; in TCRdb, only in-frame clones are kept and a portion is missing. The data show tens of thousands of clones, approximately 70% seen once. This specimen was peripheral blood mononuclear cells (PBMCs), taken before the second cycle of nivolumab. All receptors come from a human donor with classical Hodgkin lymphoma.

This clone was seen a handful of times. This sequence joins TRBV28 and TRBJ1-1; possible D gene TRBD1, 6 bases. Germline assignment: CDR1 MDHEN and CDR2 SYDVKM. The V end was cut by 6 bases, the J end by 1 base, with 18 bases between. The CDR3 runs to 16 residues. This CDR3 reads CASRPRTVTSNTEAFF. For the CDR3, the DNA is TGTGCCAGCAGGCCGCGGACAGTTACGTCGAACACTGAAGCTTTCTTT.

This clone was counted a few times. CDR3 nucleotide sequence: TGTGCCTGGAGTATACTAGCGGGACCCTACAATGAGCAGTTCTTC. Protein sequence: CAWSILAGPYNEQFF. J is TRBJ2-1 and V is TRBV30, with TRBD2 identical over 10 bases. The CDR3 spans 15 residues. Germline V gene data show CDR1 as GTSNPN and CDR2 as SVGIG (reference sequence). V lost 2 bases and J lost 2; bases outside the gene matches: 3.

The chain is built from TRBV7-2 and TRBJ2-7; no clear D. The CDR3 runs to 15 residues. Germline loops: CDR1 SGHTA, CDR2 FQGNSA. Trimming took off 1 base at V and 1 base at J, with 11 bases between the two ends. This chain's CDR3 is CASSLDFSSSYEQYF. The CDR3 DNA follows: TGTGCCAGCAGCTTAGATTTTAGTTCATCCTACGAGCAGTACTTC.

V is TRBV2 and J is TRBJ1-5; 8 nucleotides agree with TRBD1. The CDR3 runs to 15 residues. In germline, CDR1 is SNHLY, CDR2 FYNNEI. Trimming at V came to 7 bases and at J to 0 bases, leaving 5 bases not matched to a gene. The DNA for the CDR3 is TGTGCCAGCACCATGGACAGGGCTAGCAATCAGCCCCAGCATTTT. This codes for CASTMDRASNQPQHF.

The rearrangement links TRBV5-5 to TRBJ1-2; tentative D call: TRBD1 (6 bases). Germline values: CDR1 SGHKS, CDR2 YYEKEE (reference sequence). This CDR3 is 15 amino acids long. V lost 1 base and J lost 5, with 15 bases in between. As DNA, the CDR3 is TGTGCCAGCAGCTTGATTAGGACAGTCTCTTATGGCTACACCTTC. This gives the protein CASSLIRTVSYGYTF.

The genes are TRBV27 and TRBJ2-7; D perhaps matches TRBD1 (5 bases). The CDR3 length is 15 residues. The V end was cut by 9 bases, the J end by 5 bases, with 23 bases between. Germline-derived CDR1 and CDR2 are MNHEY and SMNVEV (reference sequence). Written as DNA, the CDR3 is TGTGCCAGTCGAACGCTGGGGCAGAGACTGCACGAGCAGTACTTC. Encoded protein: CASRTLGQRLHEQYF.

The chain is built from TRBV18 and TRBJ1-6; 7 bases agree with TRBD1. V lost 2 bases, J lost 10 bases, and 8 bases stayed unmatched. The CDR3 is made up of 15 amino acids. CDR1 and CDR2 from the germline V gene are KGHSH and LQKENI. The CDR3 reads CASSPGQASESPLHF. The CDR3 nucleotides read TGTGCCAGCTCACCAGGACAGGCTTCCGAATCACCCCTCCACTTT.

The CDR3 region is CAWKKTGGGQPQHF. The CDR3 DNA follows: TGTGCCTGGAAGAAAACAGGGGGGGGTCAGCCCCAGCATTTT. J is TRBJ1-5 and V is TRBV30; 8 positions match TRBD1. V lost 4 bases to trimming and J lost 6 bases; unmatched junction nucleotides: 8. This CDR3 contains 14 residues. Germline CDR1 GTSNPN, CDR2 SVGIG (reference sequence).